This TCR beta chain was obtained from a study of T cells after yellow fever vaccination. Overall study results and limits: Contamination of FACS-sorted repertoires by abundant clonotypes from the bulk population could occur. Subsequent booster samples again held most clones from primary vaccination (roughly 95% CD4, about 90% CD8).

The table lists this clonotype with many counts. Its antigen is not known. CDR3 length: 15 amino acids. V dropped 3 bases and J dropped 5 bases, with 17 bases sitting between them. Germline V gene lookup returns CDR1 SQVTM and CDR2 ANQGSEA. Via MiXCR, TCRdb re-called the 5' RACE reads, giving one row per CDR3 protein. The table lists about 160,000 distinct CDR3 sequences, approximately 6.7% of them singletons. The clonotype was recovered from a man younger than 35 who received the YFV17D yellow fever vaccine. Material: CD4+ T cells sorted from PBMCs, obtained roughly 5 days after the first yellow fever vaccination. This chain joins TRBV29-1 and TRBJ2-1; D is perhaps TRBD2 (7 bases). CDR3 loop: CSVDFVAGADNEQFF. CDR3 DNA sequence: TGCAGCGTTGATTTTGTTGCGGGGGCCGACAATGAGCAGTTCTTC.